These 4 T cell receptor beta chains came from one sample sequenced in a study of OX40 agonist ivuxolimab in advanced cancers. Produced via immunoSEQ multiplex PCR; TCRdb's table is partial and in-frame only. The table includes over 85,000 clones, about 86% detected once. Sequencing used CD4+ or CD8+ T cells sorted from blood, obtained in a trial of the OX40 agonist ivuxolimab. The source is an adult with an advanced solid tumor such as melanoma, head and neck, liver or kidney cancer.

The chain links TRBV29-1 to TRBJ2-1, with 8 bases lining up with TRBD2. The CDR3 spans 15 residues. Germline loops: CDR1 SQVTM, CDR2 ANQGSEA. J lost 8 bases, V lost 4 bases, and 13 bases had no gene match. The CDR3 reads CSVAGGVPTGDEQFF. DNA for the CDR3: TGCAGCGTTGCCGGGGGGGTCCCAACTGGGGATGAGCAGTTCTTC.

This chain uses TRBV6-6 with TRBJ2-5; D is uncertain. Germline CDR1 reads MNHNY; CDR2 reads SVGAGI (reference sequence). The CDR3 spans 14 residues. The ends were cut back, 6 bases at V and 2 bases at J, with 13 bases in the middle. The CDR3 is CASSPRNGQETQYF. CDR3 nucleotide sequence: TGTGCCAGCAGCCCCAGGAACGGACAAGAGACCCAGTACTTC.

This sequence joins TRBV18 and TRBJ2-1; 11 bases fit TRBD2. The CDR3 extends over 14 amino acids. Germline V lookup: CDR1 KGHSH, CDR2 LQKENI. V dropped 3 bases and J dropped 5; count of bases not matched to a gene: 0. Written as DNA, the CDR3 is TGTGCCAGCTCACCGGGACTAGCGGACAATGAGCAGTTCTTC. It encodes CASSPGLADNEQFF. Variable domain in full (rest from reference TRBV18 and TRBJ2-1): NAGVMQNPRHLVRRRGQEARLRCSPMKGHSHVYWYRQLPEEGLKFMVYLQKENIIDESGMPKERFSAEFPKEGPSILRIQQVVRGDSAAYFCASSPGLADNEQFFGPGTRLTVL.

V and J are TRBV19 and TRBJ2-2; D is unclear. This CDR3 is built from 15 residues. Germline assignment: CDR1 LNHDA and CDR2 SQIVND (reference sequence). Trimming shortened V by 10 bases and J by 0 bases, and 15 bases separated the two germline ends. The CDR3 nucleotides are TGTGCCACCCCCAAGGCAGGCTCGAACACCGGGGAGCTGTTTTTT. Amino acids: CATPKAGSNTGELFF.